This T cell receptor (beta chain) emerged from a study of shared clonotypes between healthy human individuals (dated by TCRdb to the early 2020s). Context from the whole study: A few men and two women, aged 18 to 49 years, made up the cohort. Libraries were prepared and TCR repertoires were sequenced by different laboratories using diverse techniques, in order to increase sequencing depth and limit assay-specific biases. For each donor, CD4 naive and CD4 memory were each given three plates, CD8 naive was given two plates, and CD8 memory was given one plate. Blood TCR repertoires of about five healthy adults were deeply sequenced to estimate repertoire size and the extent of clonotype sharing between individuals. Leukapheresis yielded between about 0.9 and 9.5 billion PBMCs per donor. Paper-wide results and their limitations: The genetic and exposure-history diversity represented was limited by the small number of donors. Incomplete sequencing was indicated by rarefaction of sorted-subset datasets, despite the large sequencing depth. Naive subsets generally had larger estimated clonotype richness than memory subsets did. Sampling was restricted to blood, and TCR repertoires in tissues likely differ from the TCR repertoires found in blood. Pairwise subsampling led to the expectation that sequencing depth would affect the degree of clonotype sharing among donors. Clonotypes shared by all four sorted-subset donors showed higher generation probabilities than non-shared clonotypes. About 5% of naive CD4, 3% to 3.5% of naive CD8, roughly 2.4% of memory CD4, and 0.35% to 0.5% of memory CD8 clonotypes were shared across several donors.

Using the deep immunoSEQ assay, TCR CDR3 regions were amplified from genomic DNA by multiplex PCR. Extracted genomic DNA from each cell subset was distributed evenly across all wells of several immunoSEQ 96-well plates, and each plate was treated as a replicate. For sorted subsets, about 0.2 ug genomic DNA, equal to 25,000 to 35,000 T cell genomes, was loaded into each replicate PCR. Purified libraries were quantified with a Qubit 3.0 fluorometer, sized on a Bioanalyzer 2100, and re-quantified with the KAPA Library Quantification kit. Every immunoSEQ 96-well plate was sequenced on a separate single-read 150-cycle Illumina NextSeq 550 flow cell. The authors' analysis ran thus. The immunoSEQ output contained only junctional sequences without quality scores, so filtering could not match that applied to full-length reads. Sequences were annotated with PyIR, a Python wrapper for IgBLAST v1.9, and V/J genes and CDR3 were assigned using IMGT germline references. Reads were removed for weak V/J assignments (E-value above 1e-6), missing CDR3, stop codons, out-of-frame junctions, or ambiguous translated residues. V3J clonotypes were defined as sequences sharing the same inferred V gene, J gene, and CDR3 amino acid sequence. To compute the percentage overlap between repertoires, the number of shared unique clonotypes was divided by the size of the smaller repertoire. Three approaches were used to assess repertoire richness: RTK rarefaction, the Chao1 estimator, and Recon v2.1 estimates of unobserved clonotypes. OLGA was used to compute generation probabilities for all TCRbeta clonotypes that the gDNA method yielded from a handful of donors. TCRdb obtained this table from immuneACCESS and retained in-frame rearrangements with V and J assigned. These tables miss some clones; where compared with another copy, unresolved V genes account for less than half of the shortfall, and the remainder is unexplained. Clonal size and the V and J genes are those of that table, whereas D and trimming came from the DNA. For this sample there are around 2,000,000 clones; around 96% appear just once. The ten top clones hold 0.9% to 1.4% of the sample.

The CDR3 measures 14 amino acids from cysteine to phenylalanine. The only DNA kept is the CDR3, 42 bases in frame from the first base. V is reduced by 1 base and J by 5 bases, leaving a spacing of 11 bases between them. The germline V gene (reference sequence) specifies SEHNR as CDR1 and FQNEAQ as CDR2. A remark on this clone: What this receptor recognizes is not known. No base qualities exist here, and no much larger clone lies one base off it.

CD8 naive samples were obtained by positive selection for CCR7 among CD45RO-negative cells, yielding a CD45RA+CCR7+ population from which TemRA cells were excluded. Healthy HIV-negative adults with no recently reported acute infections or vaccinations were included as donors. All donors were Caucasian adults living in Nashville, Tennessee, USA. After blood collection by leukapheresis, PBMCs were isolated using Ficoll-Histopaque density gradient centrifugation and then cryopreserved in the vapor phase of liquid nitrogen. Analytical flow cytometry was used to check the purity and quantity of each magnetically sorted T cell population. From each sorted fraction, genomic DNA was isolated and quantified by UV absorbance on a Nanodrop 2000c.

The sample consisted of naive CD8+ T cells sorted from blood. The cell subset or site label, read with the paper, signifies: CD45RA+CCR7+. This receptor was taken from a man between 18 and 35 years old in good health. This chain is built from TRBV7-9 and TRBJ2-5; perhaps TRBD1 is the D gene, with 5 bases matching. CDR3 loop: CASSLVSGAETQYF. The DNA sequence reads TGTGCCAGCAGCTTAGTGAGTGGGGCTGAGACCCAGTACTTC.